The 14 T cell receptor beta chains below were found in one sample sequenced in a study of CD8 T cells in ankylosing spondylitis. In TCRdb, the 5' RACE reads were re-called with MiXCR into one record per CDR3 protein. The sample records around 150,000 distinct CDR3 sequences, around 42% being singletons. Sequencing was carried out using synovial fluid, either unsorted or a sorted T cell fraction (not recorded which). The receptor set was obtained from a male donor with ankylosing spondylitis.

This clonotype was counted at least ten times. The chain uses TRBV15 and TRBJ2-4; D ambiguous. CDR1 and CDR2 from the germline V gene are LNHNV and YYDKDF (reference sequence). The CDR3 sequence is 13 residues long. V gave up 6 bases and J gave up 1 base, with 7 bases separating them. The CDR3 reads CATSSEAKNIQYF. The DNA of the CDR3 is TGTGCCACCAGTTCGGAGGCCAAAAACATTCAGTACTTC.

Only a few counts were recorded for this clonotype. The genes are TRBV12-3 or TRBV12-4 and TRBJ1-3; D unclear. The V and J ends lost 6 bases and 4 bases respectively, with 16 bases between them. The CDR3 runs to 15 residues. CDR3 residues: CASRRGRYRGNTIYF. The CDR3 DNA reads TGTGCCAGCAGACGAGGACGCTACAGAGGAAACACCATATATTTT.

V usage is TRBV12-3 or TRBV12-4 and J usage is TRBJ1-1, with D perhaps TRBD1 (6 bases). CDR3 length: 13 residues. Trimming shortened V by 6 bases and J by 4 bases, and 12 bases separated the two germline ends. The CDR3 loop is CASSGGRATEAFF. In DNA, the CDR3 is TGTGCCAGCAGCGGGGGCAGGGCCACTGAAGCTTTCTTT.

This chain links TRBV28 with TRBJ1-2, with TRBD1 matching over 9 bases. CDR1 is MDHEN, CDR2 SYDVKM, per germline. CDR3 length: 17 amino acids. V lost 8 bases and J lost 4; bases outside the gene matches: 17. The CDR3 loop is CASGDRAHEVQSYGYTF. DNA of the CDR3: TGTGCCAGCGGGGACAGGGCTCACGAGGTACAGTCCTATGGCTACACCTTC.

The chain employs TRBV12-3 or TRBV12-4 and TRBJ1-2; D perhaps matches TRBD1 (6 bases). With 4 bases removed from V and 10 bases from J, the gap between germline ends came to 16 bases. The CDR3 totals 13 residues. CDR3 loop: CASSSGGLRDYTF. CDR3 coding DNA: TGTGCCAGCAGTTCGGGGGGGCTACGAGACTACACCTTC.

This clonotype has just a few counts. The CDR3 region has the DNA TGTGCCAGCAGTTTAGGCGTTGGGGAGCGAGGTAATGAGCAGTTCTTC. As protein: CASSLGVGERGNEQFF. The rearrangement joins TRBV12-3 or TRBV12-4 to TRBJ2-1, with D perhaps matching TRBD2 (5 bases). CDR3 length equals 16 residues. Trimming removed 1 base from V and 7 bases from J, with 17 bases in between.

The rearrangement uses TRBV6-2 or TRBV6-3 and TRBJ2-1; 10 bases line up with TRBD2. Germline-derived CDR1 and CDR2 are MNHEY and SVGEGT. J lost 0 bases, V lost 2 bases, and 16 bases had no gene match. This CDR3 is 21 amino acids long. The CDR3 loop reads CASSYDSWVAGGPSSYNEQFF. CDR3 DNA: TGTGCCAGCAGTTACGACTCGTGGGTAGCGGGAGGCCCGAGCTCCTACAATGAGCAGTTCTTC.

The rearrangement joins TRBV18 to TRBJ2-5; D uncertain. V dropped 3 bases and J dropped 4 bases, with 6 bases sitting between them. Germline CDR1 is KGHSH and CDR2 is LQKENI. CDR3 length: 12 amino acids. The CDR3 nucleotides read TGTGCCAGCTCACCCTCTGGAGAGACCCAGTACTTC. Translated, it gives CASSPSGETQYF.

This chain links TRBV12-3 or TRBV12-4 with TRBJ2-5, with TRBD1 matching over 9 bases. The junction had 6 bases not matched to a gene; V was cut back by 5 bases and J by 5 bases. This CDR3 spans 14 amino acids. As DNA, the CDR3 is TGTGCCAGCAGTCCCCCTGGGACAGGGGAGACCCAGTACTTC. Translation: CASSPPGTGETQYF.

This clonotype was counted only a few times. The DNA for the CDR3 is TGTGCCAGCAAAGGGGCAGGGGGGAATCAGCCCCAGCATTTT. Translating it yields CASKGAGGNQPQHF. The chain uses TRBV28 and TRBJ1-5, with TRBD1 identical over 7 bases. With V trimmed by 7 bases and J by 4 bases, 7 bases remained unmatched. This CDR3 is 14 amino acids long. CDR1 and CDR2 from the germline V gene are MDHEN and SYDVKM.

V and J are TRBV12-3 or TRBV12-4 and TRBJ2-1, with TRBD1 matching over 7 bases. The CDR3 sequence is 17 residues long. V gave up 2 bases and J gave up 0 bases; unmatched junction bases: 7. Here the CDR3 DNA reads TGTGCCAGCAGTTTATCATTCGGGGACAGCTCCTACAATGAGCAGTTCTTC. It encodes CASSLSFGDSSYNEQFF.

This chain joins TRBV12-3 or TRBV12-4 and TRBJ1-1; D call uncertain. This CDR3 is built from 13 residues. The V end was cut by 7 bases, the J end by 2 bases, with 11 bases between. The CDR3 DNA sequence: TGTGCCAGCATCCCCCCTATAAACACTGAAGCTTTCTTT. It codes for CASIPPINTEAFF.

The rearrangement uses TRBV24-1 and TRBJ2-1; TRBD2 matches at 9 bases. The CDR3 is 15 residues long. Trimming removed 1 base from V and 4 bases from J; junction bases left unmatched: 1. Germline-derived CDR1 and CDR2 are KGHDR and SFDVKD. CDR3 loop: CATSDFLAGYNEQFF. The CDR3 bases are TGTGCCACCAGTGATTTTCTAGCGGGGTACAATGAGCAGTTCTTC.

This sequence joins TRBV30 and TRBJ2-7, with TRBD2 matching over 7 bases. Germline CDR1 GTSNPN, CDR2 SVGIG (reference sequence). The CDR3 totals 13 residues. J was trimmed by 7 bases and V by 2 bases; bases with no gene match: 8. In nucleotides, the CDR3 is TGTGCCTGGAGTTTGGCGGGGGTAGAGGAGCAGTACTTC. Residues: CAWSLAGVEEQYF.